Listed here are 20 T cell receptor beta chains from one sample, sequenced in a study of cytomegalovirus exposure and HLA in healthy donors. PCR used 60 Vbeta primers and 13 Jbeta primers. Produced via immunoSEQ multiplex PCR; TCRdb's table is partial and in-frame only. Here the sample spans about 160,000 clones, about 85% being singletons. Sequencing was done on a sample of PBMCs. The receptors were sampled from a woman aged 45-59 years in good health and CMV-seropositive.

The V gene is TRBV5-8, the J gene TRBJ2-2, with TRBD1 as a possible D gene (6 bases). There are 15 residues in the CDR3. The V end lost 7 bases, the J end lost 6 bases, and 19 bases lay between the germline ends. Germline V gene lookup returns CDR1 SGHTS and CDR2 YDEGEE. CDR3 region: CASFWGLLDAGELFF. Written as DNA, the CDR3 is TGTGCCAGCTTTTGGGGGCTCCTCGACGCCGGGGAGCTGTTTTTT.

The chain has TRBV5-1 and TRBJ2-5; 12 bases align to TRBD2. V lost 0 bases, J lost 5 bases, and 11 bases stayed unmatched. Germline V gene lookup returns CDR1 SGHRS and CDR2 YFSETQ. This CDR3 region has 18 residues. As DNA, the CDR3 is TGCGCCAGCAGCTTGGGACTAGCGGGAGTTTTTTTTATGGAGACCCAGTACTTC. This gives the protein CASSLGLAGVFFMETQYF.

The chain uses TRBV19 and TRBJ2-7; 7 bases line up with TRBD2. Germline assignment: CDR1 LNHDA and CDR2 SQIVND (reference sequence). The CDR3 loop spans 15 amino acids. V gave up 3 bases and J gave up 3 bases; unmatched junction bases: 8. The CDR3 protein is CASSIFGGGYYEQYF. In DNA form, the CDR3 reads TGTGCCAGTAGTATTTTCGGCGGGGGATACTACGAGCAGTACTTC.

The chain employs TRBV6-1 and TRBJ2-6, with 10 bases lining up with TRBD1. The CDR3 runs 16 residues. The junction had 4 bases not matched to a gene; V was cut back by 4 bases and J by 4 bases. Germline lookup yields CDR1 MNHNS and CDR2 SASEGT. The CDR3 DNA reads as TGTGCCAGCAGTGGACAGGGGGCGCACGGGGCCAACGTCCTGACTTTC. Translating gives CASSGQGAHGANVLTF.

This chain links TRBV18 with TRBJ1-1; 11 bases map to TRBD1. J lost 6 bases, V lost 4 bases, and 10 bases had no gene match. The CDR3 covers 16 residues. Germline V gene data show CDR1 as KGHSH and CDR2 as LQKENI. As DNA, the CDR3 is TGTGCCAGCTCACTCAAACTGGACAGGGGGCGAGCTGAAGCTTTCTTT. Protein: CASSLKLDRGRAEAFF.

This clone was counted between two and nine times. The DNA is left out, because the CDR3 cannot be placed on it with certainty; the CDR3 is given as TCRdb lists it. The chain combines TRBV28 with TRBJ2-1; the table's D call, TRBD2, was not checked against the DNA. The CDR3 totals 11 residues, both ends included. The V gene's germline CDR1 is MDHEN and CDR2 SYDVKM. CDR3 loop: CASSWGAGAFF.

The chain recombines TRBV7-2 with TRBJ2-1, with 11 bases fitting TRBD2. Unmatched junction bases numbered 4, after V lost 5 bases and J lost 1 base. The CDR3 totals 16 residues. Germline V gene data show CDR1 as SGHTA and CDR2 as FQGNSA. The CDR3: CASSVLAGGSYNEQFF. The DNA for the CDR3 is TGTGCCAGCAGCGTCTTAGCGGGAGGGTCCTACAATGAGCAGTTCTTC.

This clone was recorded once. One junction end does not reproduce the germline sequence, and a read error may be involved. The CDR3 loop reads CSSSPSWDRVSEQYF. The DNA of the CDR3 is TGTTCCAGCAGCCCAAGCTGGGACAGGGTGTCCGAGCAGTACTTC. This chain connects TRBV7-9 to TRBJ2-7; TRBD1 matches at 9 bases. The CDR3 length is 15 residues. Germline CDR1 reads SEHNR; CDR2 reads FQNEAQ (reference sequence).

This chain links TRBV11-2 with TRBJ1-1; D possibly corresponds to TRBD1 (5 bases). CDR1 and CDR2 (germline): SGHAT, FQNNGV. V was trimmed by 5 bases and J by 2 bases, leaving 9 bases between them. The CDR3 is 13 amino acids. The DNA of the CDR3 is TGTGCCAGCAGCCTACAGGTAAACACTGAAGCTTTCTTT. Encoded protein: CASSLQVNTEAFF.

The chain carries TRBV5-6 and TRBJ2-4; TRBD2 is a possible D gene (6 bases). Germline V gives CDR1 SGHDT, CDR2 YYEEEE. The CDR3 spans 14 residues. The ends were cut back, 1 base at V and 5 bases at J, with 10 bases in the middle. CDR3 residues: CASSLPGGENIQYF. CDR3 DNA sequence: TGTGCCAGCAGCTTGCCCGGCGGGGAAAACATTCAGTACTTC. Supplemented by reference TRBV5-6 and TRBJ2-4, the full variable domain reads DAGVTQSPTHLIKTRGQQVTLRCSPKSGHDTVSWYQQALGQGPQFIFQYYEEEERQRGNFPDRFSGHQFPNYSSELNVNALLLGDSALYLCASSLPGGENIQYFGAGTRLSVL.

The chain is built from TRBV6-1 and TRBJ2-7, with D uncertain. Looked up from germline, CDR1 is MNHNS and CDR2 is SASEGT. The CDR3 is 11 amino acids. The V and J ends lost 8 bases and 2 bases respectively, with 7 bases between them. CDR3 sequence: CASCSTYEQYF. Written as DNA, the CDR3 is TGTGCCAGCTGTAGCACCTACGAGCAGTACTTC.

This sequence joins TRBV5-1 and TRBJ2-2; 10 positions match TRBD1. There are 15 residues in the CDR3. The V segment lost 4 bases and the J segment 5 bases; nucleotides outside the gene matches: 5. Germline CDR1 and CDR2: SGHRS and YFSETQ. CDR3: CASSPGTGVTGELFF. DNA of the CDR3: TGCGCCAGCAGCCCAGGGACAGGGGTTACCGGGGAGCTGTTTTTT.

Only a few counts were recorded for this clone. This chain connects TRBV28 to TRBJ2-7, with a tentative D call TRBD2 (6 bases). The CDR3 has 14 amino acids. The V gene lost 2 bases and the J gene lost 4 bases, with 12 bases spanning the gap. Germline V gene lookup returns CDR1 MDHEN and CDR2 SYDVKM. CDR3 region: CASSLRPGRYEQYF. CDR3 sequence (DNA): TGTGCCAGCAGTTTAAGGCCAGGGAGGTACGAGCAGTACTTC.

The chain links TRBV5-1 to TRBJ1-1; the match to TRBD1 covers 9 bases. The CDR3 consists of 15 residues. J was trimmed by 4 bases and V by 2 bases; bases with no gene match: 6. In germline, CDR1 is SGHRS, CDR2 YFSETQ. The CDR3 is CASSFWTGVSTEAFF. The DNA of the CDR3 is TGCGCCAGCAGCTTCTGGACAGGGGTAAGCACTGAAGCTTTCTTT.

The rearrangement joins TRBV7-6 to TRBJ1-5, with a weak D call TRBD1 (6 bases). The CDR3 has 16 residues. The V gene's germline CDR1 is SGHVS and CDR2 FNYEAQ. With 1 base removed from V and 4 bases from J, the gap between germline ends came to 14 bases. The CDR3 region has the DNA TGTGCCAGCAGCTTAGGTGTGTTGAGGGGGAATCAGCCCCAGCATTTT. Amino acids: CASSLGVLRGNQPQHF.

This rearrangement joins TRBV18 to TRBJ2-1; 13 positions match TRBD2. In germline, CDR1 is KGHSH, CDR2 LQKENI. The CDR3 is made up of 18 amino acids. V gave up 1 base and J gave up 5 bases; unmatched junction bases: 8. CDR3 loop: CASSPRLLAGGPDNEQFF. The CDR3 DNA follows: TGTGCCAGCTCACCACGTCTACTAGCGGGGGGGCCCGACAATGAGCAGTTCTTC.

The chain couples TRBV19 to TRBJ1-5, with D possibly matching TRBD1 (5 bases). The CDR3 runs 17 residues. With 4 bases removed from V and 0 bases from J, the gap between germline ends came to 16 bases. The germline gives CDR1 LNHDA, CDR2 SQIVND (reference sequence). The CDR3 loop is CASSTNYDRYSNQPQHF. The CDR3, as DNA: TGTGCCAGTAGTACCAACTATGACAGATATAGCAATCAGCCCCAGCATTTT.

This clone was counted between two and nine times. This chain uses TRBV4-3 with TRBJ1-3; D is perhaps TRBD1 (5 bases). Trimming took off 0 bases at V and 0 bases at J, with 9 bases between the two ends. CDR3 length equals 16 residues. CDR1 and CDR2 from the germline V gene are LGHNA and YSLEER. The chain's CDR3 is CASSQDDSFSGNTIYF. In DNA form, the CDR3 reads TGCGCCAGCAGCCAAGATGACAGCTTCTCTGGAAACACCATATATTTT.

The chain uses TRBV7-2 and TRBJ2-1, with 10 bases that match TRBD2. V lost 5 bases and J lost 6; bases outside the gene matches: 7. The germline V gene has CDR1 SGHTA and CDR2 FQGNSA. CDR3 length: 15 amino acids. The chain's CDR3 is CASSLSGGATNEQFF. The CDR3, as DNA: TGTGCCAGCAGCCTAAGCGGGGGGGCTACCAATGAGCAGTTCTTC.

The V and J genes are TRBV7-9 and TRBJ1-1, with D possibly matching TRBD1 (5 bases). V dropped 1 base and J dropped 1 base, with 19 bases sitting between them. The CDR3 totals 18 residues. Looked up from germline, CDR1 is SEHNR and CDR2 is FQNEAQ (reference sequence). CDR3 in DNA: TGTGCCAGCAGCTTAGGGTTTAGGTCCCGGGGGGGGAACACTGAAGCTTTCTTT. Translation: CASSLGFRSRGGNTEAFF.